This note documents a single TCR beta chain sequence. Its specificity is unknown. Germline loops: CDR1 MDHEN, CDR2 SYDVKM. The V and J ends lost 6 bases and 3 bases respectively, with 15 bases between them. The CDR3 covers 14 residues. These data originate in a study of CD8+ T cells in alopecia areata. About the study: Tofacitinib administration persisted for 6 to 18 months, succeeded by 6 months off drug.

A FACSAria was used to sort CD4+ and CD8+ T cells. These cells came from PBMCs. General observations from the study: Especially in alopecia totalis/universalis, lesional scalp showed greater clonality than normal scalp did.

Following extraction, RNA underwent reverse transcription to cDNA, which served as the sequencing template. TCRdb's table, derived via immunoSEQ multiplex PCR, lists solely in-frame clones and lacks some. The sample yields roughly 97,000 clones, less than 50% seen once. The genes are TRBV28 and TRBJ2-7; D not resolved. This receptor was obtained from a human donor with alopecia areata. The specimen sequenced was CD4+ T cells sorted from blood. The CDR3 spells CASSQFRGGYEQYF. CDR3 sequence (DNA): TGTGCCAGCAGCCAATTTCGCGGTGGCTACGAGCAGTACTTC.